The table lists the clone carrying this TCR beta chain with a count of one. The data were obtained in a study of T cell changes during pregnancy in multiple sclerosis. The CDR3 contains 17 residues. J lost 1 base, V lost 0 bases, and 8 bases had no gene match. Germline V gene sequence: CDR1 LGHNT, CDR2 FRNRAP. Clones were read by immunoSEQ multiplex PCR, and TCRdb kept only the in-frame ones, dropping some. Of about 110,000 clones in the sample, more than 85% were seen once. The J gene is TRBJ1-1, the V gene TRBV12-5; 7 positions agree with TRBD1. The specimen comprised peripheral blood, sampled after pregnancy. This clonotype was sampled from a female donor with multiple sclerosis, enrolled in a pregnancy study. CDR3 protein: CASGLVLGQASNTEAFF. CDR3 coding DNA: TGTGCTAGTGGTTTGGTACTAGGACAGGCCTCGAACACTGAAGCTTTCTTT.